The 30 T cell receptor beta chains below come from one sample, sequenced in a study of T cells in Graves' hyperthyroidism and ophthalmopathy. From RNA transcripts, TCR beta CDR3 regions were amplified. In the first-round RT-PCR of the TCR CDR3, the HTBI primer set was used. One entry per CDR3 protein results from TCRdb running MiXCR on the multiplex PCR reads. The data show a few hundred thousand distinct CDR3 sequences, about 14% seen once. The sequencing sample was made of blood. These receptors all stem from a woman between 25 and 40 years old with Graves' ophthalmopathy.

Many counts were recorded for this clonotype. The V and J genes are TRBV4-2 and TRBJ2-1; a possible D gene is TRBD2 (6 bases). Germline V gene sequence: CDR1 LGHNA, CDR2 YNFKEQ. The CDR3 extends over 15 amino acids. V was clipped by 1 base and J by 4 bases, with 11 bases between them. CDR3 loop: CASSQGGGKYNEQFF. For the CDR3, the DNA is TGTGCCAGCAGCCAAGGTGGCGGGAAGTACAATGAGCAGTTCTTC.

The table lists this clonotype with many counts. The chain employs TRBV12-3 or TRBV12-4 and TRBJ1-6, with unresolved D. This CDR3 spans 15 amino acids. V lost 3 bases and J 7 bases, leaving 13 bases between the germline ends. The DNA for the CDR3 is TGTGCCAGCAGTTTTGGCGGGCTAAGGAATTCACCCCTCCACTTT. Amino acids: CASSFGGLRNSPLHF.

This clonotype was counted ten times or more. The chain carries TRBV3-1 and TRBJ2-4; 7 bases agree with TRBD1. The CDR3 runs to 15 residues. Per germline, CDR1 LGHDT and CDR2 YNNKEL (reference sequence). Trimming took 4 bases from V and 6 from J; bases not matched to a gene: 9. The CDR3 here is CASSPSGQLLNIQYF. For the CDR3, the DNA is TGTGCCAGCAGCCCGTCGGGACAGCTGTTAAACATTCAGTACTTC.

The chain is built from TRBV7-9 and TRBJ2-2, with D possibly being TRBD1 (5 bases). Germline V lookup: CDR1 SEHNR, CDR2 FQNEAQ (reference sequence). CDR3 length equals 14 residues. Trimming took 5 bases from V and 3 from J, leaving 10 bases between them. CDR3 loop: CASSQPTDTGELFF. The CDR3 DNA sequence: TGTGCCAGCAGCCAACCGACAGACACCGGGGAGCTGTTTTTT.

About this clonotype itself: A read error may produce the germline difference seen at one junction end. The gene calls are TRBV2 and TRBJ1-6; weak D call: TRBD1 (6 bases). The CDR3 is 13 amino acids. Germline loops: CDR1 SNHLY, CDR2 FYNNEI. CDR3 region: CASHWTVQSPPHF. The CDR3 DNA is TGTGCCAGCCACTGGACAGTTCAATCACCCCCCCACTTT.

This clonotype came up a few times. This sequence joins TRBV27 and TRBJ2-7, with D perhaps matching TRBD1 or TRBD2 (6 bases each). V was pared by 4 bases and J by 0 bases, with 13 bases between. Germline CDR1 MNHEY, CDR2 SMNVEV (reference sequence). This CDR3 has 15 residues. For the CDR3, the DNA is TGTGCCAGCAGTTCCAAACAGGGAGGCTCCTACGAGCAGTACTTC. This encodes CASSSKQGGSYEQYF.

In regard to this clonotype: With a much larger clone just one base away, this may be a read error. The V call is TRBV3-1, the J call TRBJ1-2; tentative D call: TRBD1 (5 bases). The CDR3 is 15 amino acids. Germline values: CDR1 LGHDT, CDR2 YNNKEL (reference sequence). Trimming cost V 0 bases and J 7 bases, with 15 bases left between them. CDR3 DNA sequence: TGTGCCAGCAGCCAAGATTTGGGGGGGGACTGTGGCTACACCTTC. Residues: CASSQDLGGDCGYTF.

Only a few counts were recorded for this clonotype. The rearrangement joins TRBV4-1 to TRBJ1-2; D gene unclear. Germline V gives CDR1 MGHRA, CDR2 YSYEKL. The CDR3 extends over 14 amino acids. The V gene lost 1 base and the J gene lost 8 bases, with 14 bases spanning the gap. In DNA form, the CDR3 reads TGCGCCAGCAGCCAAGGGCCAGGAGCCTTCGGCTACACCTTC. It translates to CASSQGPGAFGYTF.

The gene calls are TRBV5-8 and TRBJ2-5, with D perhaps TRBD2 (7 bases). V lost 2 bases and J 5 bases, leaving 16 bases between the germline ends. Germline loops: CDR1 SGHTS, CDR2 YDEGEE. This CDR3 comprises 15 residues. CDR3 residues: CASSLRGAGYETQYF. In DNA, the CDR3 is TGTGCCAGCAGCTTACGGGGGGCGGGGTATGAGACCCAGTACTTC.

The V and J genes are TRBV7-2 and TRBJ2-2; D may be TRBD1 (5 bases). Trimming removed 0 bases at V and 5 bases at J, with 13 bases between. The CDR3 runs to 16 residues. Looked up from germline, CDR1 is SGHTA and CDR2 is FQGNSA. The CDR3 is CASSLAAAGRTGELFF. DNA of the CDR3: TGTGCCAGCAGCTTAGCCGCGGCAGGGCGAACCGGGGAGCTGTTTTTT.

This clonotype was recorded many times. The CDR3 here is CSARGGGIQETQYF. The CDR3 nucleotides are TGCAGTGCTAGAGGCGGGGGGATCCAAGAGACCCAGTACTTC. The chain employs TRBV20-1 and TRBJ2-5, with TRBD2 identical over 8 bases. J was trimmed by 1 base and V by 1 base; bases with no gene match: 2. The germline CDR1 and CDR2 sequences are DFQATT and SNEGSKA (reference sequence). CDR3 length: 14 residues.

This rearrangement joins TRBV7-2 to TRBJ1-1; D is unclear. The CDR3 consists of 15 residues. The germline V and J ends were trimmed by 3 bases and 1 base, with 12 bases remaining between them. Germline V gene sequence: CDR1 SGHTA, CDR2 FQGNSA. As DNA, the CDR3 is TGTGCCAGCAGCTTTGTTGTCGGCGCGAACACTGAAGCTTTCTTT. Amino acid sequence: CASSFVVGANTEAFF. The full variable domain, in which reference TRBV7-2 and TRBJ1-1 provide the parts outside the CDR3, is GAGVSQSPSNKVTEKGKDVELRCDPISGHTALYWYRQSLGQGLEFLIYFQGNSAPDKSGLPSDRFSAERTGGSVSTLTIQRTQQEDSAVYLCASSFVVGANTEAFFGQGTRLTVV.

The chain recombines TRBV6-4 with TRBJ1-6; no reliable D call. V was clipped by 2 bases and J by 10 bases, with 21 bases between them. The CDR3 consists of 17 residues. CDR1 MRHNA and CDR2 SNTAGT come from the germline V gene. CDR3 sequence: CASSDLPPGATLSPLHF. CDR3 nucleotides: TGTGCCAGCAGTGACCTCCCGCCCGGTGCCACCTTATCACCCCTCCACTTT.

The table lists this clonotype with a few counts. The CDR3 region is CASGGRTNTGELFF. In nucleotides, the CDR3 is TGTGCCAGTGGGGGACGGACGAACACCGGGGAGCTGTTTTTT. V and J are TRBV19 and TRBJ2-2; D may match TRBD1 or TRBD2 (5 bases each). The CDR3 extends over 14 amino acids. V shed 8 bases and J shed 0 bases, with 10 bases lying between them. The V gene's germline CDR1 is LNHDA and CDR2 SQIVND (reference sequence).

This clonotype was seen ten or more times. The gene calls are TRBV18 and TRBJ2-7, with D hard to call. The ends were cut back, 6 bases at V and 2 bases at J, with 17 bases in the middle. The CDR3 is 15 residues long. Germline assignment: CDR1 KGHSH and CDR2 LQKENI. CDR3 sequence: CASSDRRVTTYEQYF. The CDR3 region has the DNA TGTGCCAGCTCCGACCGACGGGTAACCACCTACGAGCAGTACTTC. Looking up the rest from reference TRBV18 and TRBJ2-7 gives the full variable domain: NAGVMQNPRHLVRRRGQEARLRCSPMKGHSHVYWYRQLPEEGLKFMVYLQKENIIDESGMPKERFSAEFPKEGPSILRIQQVVRGDSAAYFCASSDRRVTTYEQYFGPGTRLTVT.

This clonotype occurred many times. This chain uses TRBV28 with TRBJ2-2; D might be TRBD1 (6 bases). The ends were cut back, 6 bases at V and 7 bases at J, with 24 bases in the middle. CDR1 and CDR2 from the germline V gene are MDHEN and SYDVKM. The CDR3 is made up of 17 amino acids. The chain's CDR3 is CASRLPPAQGEGGELFF. CDR3 DNA sequence: TGTGCCAGCAGACTTCCCCCTGCACAGGGAGAGGGCGGGGAGCTGTTTTTT.

This clonotype was counted many times. The chain links TRBV18 to TRBJ1-4; the D is unclear. The CDR3 covers 13 residues. The germline gives CDR1 KGHSH, CDR2 LQKENI. With 6 bases removed from V and 4 bases from J, the gap between germline ends came to 9 bases. CDR3 DNA: TGTGCCAGCTCCGGACTGAGTAATGAAAAACTGTTTTTT. Encoded protein: CASSGLSNEKLFF. Full variable domain (missing parts from reference TRBV18 and TRBJ1-4): NAGVMQNPRHLVRRRGQEARLRCSPMKGHSHVYWYRQLPEEGLKFMVYLQKENIIDESGMPKERFSAEFPKEGPSILRIQQVVRGDSAAYFCASSGLSNEKLFFGSGTQLSVL.

This clonotype was found many times. V and J are TRBV4-2 and TRBJ2-7; TRBD2 aligns across 13 bases. The ends lost 0 bases at V and 4 bases at J; junction bases unmatched: 3. Per the germline V gene, CDR1 is LGHNA and CDR2 is YNFKEQ. The CDR3 has 16 residues. The CDR3 sequence is CASSQELAGGRYEQYF. The CDR3 region has the DNA TGTGCCAGCAGCCAAGAACTAGCGGGGGGGCGTTACGAGCAGTACTTC.

Ten or more counts support this clonotype. The chain combines TRBV12-3 or TRBV12-4 with TRBJ2-5; 8 positions agree with TRBD1. This CDR3 region has 16 residues. V lost 7 bases to trimming and J lost 7 bases; unmatched junction nucleotides: 17. CDR3 sequence reads: CASITDGTGGSGTQYF. In DNA, the CDR3 is TGTGCCAGCATTACTGACGGGACAGGTGGCTCTGGGACCCAGTACTTC.

This clonotype was detected ten times or more. The chain recombines TRBV6-1 with TRBJ2-5, with TRBD1 matching over 7 bases. This CDR3 has 15 amino acids. Germline CDR1 reads MNHNS; CDR2 reads SASEGT. V shed 6 bases, J shed 6 bases, and the junction held 13 bases outside the gene matches. The CDR3 nucleotides are TGTGCCAGCAGACCACGACAGGGAACGGGAAAGACCCAGTACTTC. This sequence encodes CASRPRQGTGKTQYF.

V usage is TRBV4-2 and J usage is TRBJ2-7; D might be TRBD1 or TRBD2, each matching 5 bases. This CDR3 region has 16 residues. CDR1 LGHNA and CDR2 YNFKEQ come from the germline V gene. Between the trimmed V and J ends, which lost 0 bases and 0 bases, there was a span of 12 bases. CDR3 residues: CASSQEGTASSYEQYF. The CDR3 DNA is TGTGCCAGCAGCCAAGAGGGGACGGCTAGCTCCTACGAGCAGTACTTC.

This clonotype has ten or more counts. This chain joins TRBV7-6 and TRBJ2-6; 11 positions match TRBD1. With 2 bases clipped from V and 0 bases from J, the junction kept 3 bases outside the gene matches. CDR3 length: 18 residues. CDR1 and CDR2 from the germline V gene are SGHVS and FNYEAQ. CDR3 sequence: CASSLPGTGGSGANVLTF. DNA of the CDR3: TGTGCCAGCAGCTTACCCGGGACAGGGGGCTCTGGGGCCAACGTCCTGACTTTC.

For this clonotype: A much larger clone lies a single base off, so this may be a read error. The V and J genes are TRBV19 and TRBJ1-1; D is unresolved. The CDR3 runs to 12 residues. Germline CDR1 and CDR2: LNHDA and SQIVND (reference sequence). With 1 base removed from V and 10 bases from J, the gap between germline ends came to 10 bases. CDR3 DNA sequence: TGTGCCAGTAGTATAGGGACGGGAGGAGCTTTCTTT. Protein: CASSIGTGGAFF.

In this sample, this clonotype turned up many times. The chain has TRBV10-1 and TRBJ1-1; D uncertain. Germline V gene lookup returns CDR1 WNHNN and CDR2 SYGVQD (reference sequence). The germline V and J ends were trimmed by 6 bases and 0 bases, with 8 bases remaining between them. The CDR3 is made up of 13 amino acids. CDR3: CASSGDMNTEAFF. The CDR3 coding sequence is TGCGCCAGCAGCGGTGACATGAACACTGAAGCTTTCTTT.

V and J are TRBV18 and TRBJ2-1, with 7 bases lining up with TRBD1. V shed 0 bases and J 0 bases; nucleotides not matched to a gene: 5. Per germline, CDR1 KGHSH and CDR2 LQKENI. The CDR3 runs to 17 residues. The DNA for the CDR3 is TGTGCCAGCTCACCACCGGAGTCAGGGGGCTCCTACAATGAGCAGTTCTTC. Translated: CASSPPESGGSYNEQFF.

The table lists this clonotype with many counts. This chain joins TRBV28 and TRBJ1-1; 8 nucleotides line up with TRBD1. The CDR3 extends over 13 amino acids. Germline CDR1 is MDHEN and CDR2 is SYDVKM. Trimming took 6 bases from V and 7 from J; bases not matched to a gene: 7. Written as DNA, the CDR3 is TGTGCCAGCAGAACCAGGGGGCAGGGTGAAGCTTTCTTT. This sequence encodes CASRTRGQGEAFF. Based on the CDR3 plus reference TRBV28 and TRBJ1-1, the full variable domain is DVKVTQSSRYLVKRTGEKVFLECVQDMDHENMFWYRQDPGLGLRLIYFSYDVKMKEKGDIPEGYSVSREKKERFSLILESASTNQTSMYLCASRTRGQGEAFFGQGTRLTVV.

This clonotype was counted ten times or more. The chain employs TRBV12-5 and TRBJ2-3, with 9 bases that match TRBD1. Losses at the gene ends were 5 bases for V and 2 bases for J; bases not matched to a gene: 20. The CDR3 is 20 residues long. Per the germline V gene, CDR1 is LGHNT and CDR2 is FRNRAP. Here the CDR3 reads CASGPYPSNGTGYFTDTQYF. CDR3 nucleotides: TGTGCTAGTGGTCCGTACCCGTCAAACGGGACAGGGTATTTCACAGATACGCAGTATTTT.

This chain links TRBV27 with TRBJ1-5; perhaps TRBD1 as D (6 bases). This CDR3 contains 14 residues. Germline values: CDR1 MNHEY, CDR2 SMNVEV (reference sequence). V gave up 8 bases and J gave up 6 bases, with 17 bases separating them. The CDR3 is CASSPRGRPQPQHF. The DNA for the CDR3 is TGTGCCAGCTCCCCCAGGGGACGGCCTCAGCCCCAGCATTTT.

This clonotype showed up just once. The chain uses TRBV4-1 and TRBJ2-3; the D is unclear. Germline V CDR1 and CDR2: MGHRA, YSYEKL. V was clipped by 0 bases and J by 5 bases, with 9 bases between them. The CDR3 has 14 amino acids. CDR3 amino acids: CASSQEITGDTQYF. In nucleotides, the CDR3 is TGCGCCAGCAGCCAAGAGATTACCGGAGATACGCAGTATTTT.

This clonotype came up many times. This chain links TRBV2 with TRBJ2-3; TRBD2 might be the D (6 bases). The germline V gene encodes CDR1 SNHLY and CDR2 FYNNEI. This CDR3 is built from 13 residues. V lost 7 bases, J lost 6 bases, and 14 bases lay in between. CDR3 sequence (DNA): TGTGCCAGCAACGACGGAGGGAGGGATACGCAGTATTTT. It encodes CASNDGGRDTQYF.